These T cell receptor beta chains were read from a single sample in a study of PD-1 blockade in classical Hodgkin lymphoma. The data were produced by immunoSEQ multiplex PCR, yet TCRdb's version contains in-frame clones alone and is incomplete. The sample yields approximately 96,000 clones, roughly 91% seen once. The sequences come from peripheral blood mononuclear cells (PBMCs), collected before the fourth cycle of nivolumab. These receptors all come from a human donor with classical Hodgkin lymphoma. Both conserved end residues are part of each CDR3. Each record gives: V gene, D gene, J gene, clone size, CDR3 protein. D genes are given only for firm matches. Part of the rows lack a size; the others show once, few, many or a class for expanded clones.

TRBV4-1,TRBD2,TRBJ2-2,.,CASMGLAGESRTGELFF
TRBV6-1,.,TRBJ2-5,.,CASSVGSYQETQYF
TRBV10-3,TRBD1,TRBJ1-1,.,CAINFRGRETEAFF
TRBV5-1,.,TRBJ1-2,.,CASTQSPPGRVNYGYTF
TRBV7-6,TRBD2,TRBJ2-3,.,CASSLYSPFSGSGGDTQYF
TRBV9,.,TRBJ2-6,.,CASSVLGGANVLTF
TRBV9,TRBD2,TRBJ2-1,.,CASSFGRGGYNEQFF
TRBV27,.,TRBJ2-3,.,CASSLSPDTQYF
TRBV9,TRBD2,TRBJ2-1,few,CASSGLAGGTYNEQFF
TRBV29-1,.,TRBJ2-5,.,CSANTRAERVETQYF
TRBV19,TRBD1,TRBJ1-5,.,CASSLQGVSQPQHF
TRBV30,TRBD1,TRBJ2-1,.,CAWSVLGQAGQFF
TRBV19,.,TRBJ2-1,.,CATEGPPTSKQFF
TRBV11-2,TRBD1,TRBJ1-1,.,CASIRSRDRGTEAFF